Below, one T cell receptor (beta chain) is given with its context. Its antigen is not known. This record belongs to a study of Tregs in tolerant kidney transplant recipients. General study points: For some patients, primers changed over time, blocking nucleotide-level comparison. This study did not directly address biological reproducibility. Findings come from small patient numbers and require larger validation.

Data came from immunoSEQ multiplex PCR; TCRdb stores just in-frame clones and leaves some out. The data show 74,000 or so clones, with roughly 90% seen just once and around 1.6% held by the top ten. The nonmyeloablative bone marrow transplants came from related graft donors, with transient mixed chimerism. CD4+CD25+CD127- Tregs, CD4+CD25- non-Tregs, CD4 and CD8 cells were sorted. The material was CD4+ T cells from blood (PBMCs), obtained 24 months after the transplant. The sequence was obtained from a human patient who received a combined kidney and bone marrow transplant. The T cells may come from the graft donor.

CDR3 sequence: CATSSTNQETQYF. CDR3 bases: TGTGCCACCAGCAGTACAAACCAAGAGACCCAGTACTTC. J is TRBJ2-5 and V is TRBV15; no definite D call. With 3 bases removed from V and 0 bases from J, the gap between germline ends came to 5 bases. Germline V gives CDR1 LNHNV, CDR2 YYDKDF (reference sequence). CDR3 length: 13 amino acids.